This TCR beta chain stems from a study of tumor and adjacent non-tumor tissue in lung cancer. As regards this clonotype: Antigen unknown. At one end, the junction sequence differs from germline, possibly due to a read error.

Study observations and caveats: Significantly higher TCR diversity was found in tumor than normal lung.

CDR1 WSHSY and CDR2 SAAADI come from the germline V gene. This CDR3 region has 12 residues. TCRbeta libraries were built with three rounds of nested PCR, modified from ARM-PCR. TCRdb independently ran MiXCR on the multiplex PCR reads; one entry per CDR3 protein. This sample has around 86,000 distinct CDR3 sequences, with over 60% found just once. The template was RNA from unsorted bulk tissue. The material sequenced was lung tumor tissue. The chain is built from TRBV10-2 and TRBJ1-2; weak D call: TRBD1 (5 bases). This TCR derives from a woman in her thirties or forties with non-small cell lung cancer. CDR3 region: CVSKQGRYGYTF. CDR3 nucleotides: TGCGTCAGCAAGCAGGGACGCTATGGCTACACCTTC.